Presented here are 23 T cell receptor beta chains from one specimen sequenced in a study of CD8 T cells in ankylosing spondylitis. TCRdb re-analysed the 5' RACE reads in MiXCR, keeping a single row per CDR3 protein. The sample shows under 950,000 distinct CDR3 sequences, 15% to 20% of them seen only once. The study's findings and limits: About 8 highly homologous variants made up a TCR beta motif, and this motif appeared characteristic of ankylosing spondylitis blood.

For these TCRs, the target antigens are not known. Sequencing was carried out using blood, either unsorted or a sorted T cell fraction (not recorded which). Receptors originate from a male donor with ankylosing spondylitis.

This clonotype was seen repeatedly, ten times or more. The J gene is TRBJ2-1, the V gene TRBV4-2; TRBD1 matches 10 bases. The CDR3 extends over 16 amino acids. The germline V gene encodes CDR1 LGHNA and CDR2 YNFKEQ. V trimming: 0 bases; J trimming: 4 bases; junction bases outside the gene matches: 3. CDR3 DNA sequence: TGTGCCAGCAGCCAAGAAAGGGGACAGGGGTACAATGAGCAGTTCTTC. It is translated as CASSQERGQGYNEQFF.

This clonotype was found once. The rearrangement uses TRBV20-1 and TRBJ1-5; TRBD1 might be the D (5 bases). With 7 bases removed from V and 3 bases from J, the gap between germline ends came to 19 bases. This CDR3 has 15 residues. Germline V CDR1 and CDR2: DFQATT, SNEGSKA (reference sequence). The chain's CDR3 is CSVTSGAGNNQPQHF. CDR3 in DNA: TGCAGTGTTACTTCTGGGGCAGGGAACAATCAGCCCCAGCATTTT.

This chain's CDR3 is CSAKVEGQFYNEQFF. The CDR3, as DNA: TGCAGTGCTAAGGTCGAGGGCCAGTTTTACAATGAGCAGTTCTTC. V gene TRBV20-1 combines with J gene TRBJ2-1; possibly TRBD2 for D (5 bases). The CDR3 has 15 amino acids. V was pared by 4 bases and J by 4 bases, with 17 bases between. The V gene's germline CDR1 is DFQATT and CDR2 SNEGSKA (reference sequence).

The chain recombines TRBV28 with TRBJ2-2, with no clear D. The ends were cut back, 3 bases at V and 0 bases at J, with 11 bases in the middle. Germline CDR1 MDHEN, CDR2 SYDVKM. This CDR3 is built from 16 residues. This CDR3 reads CASSLAGNANTGELFF. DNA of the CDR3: TGTGCCAGCAGTTTGGCTGGGAACGCGAACACCGGGGAGCTGTTTTTT.

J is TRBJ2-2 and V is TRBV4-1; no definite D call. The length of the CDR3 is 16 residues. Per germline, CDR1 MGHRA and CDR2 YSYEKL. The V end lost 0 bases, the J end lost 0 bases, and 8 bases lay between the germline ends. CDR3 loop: CASSQESSTNTGELFF. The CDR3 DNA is TGCGCCAGCAGCCAAGAGAGCAGCACGAACACCGGGGAGCTGTTTTTT.

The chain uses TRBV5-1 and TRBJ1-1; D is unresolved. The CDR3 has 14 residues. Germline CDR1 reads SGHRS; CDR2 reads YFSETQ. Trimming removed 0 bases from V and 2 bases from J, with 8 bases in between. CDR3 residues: CASSLAKVNTEAFF. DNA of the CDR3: TGCGCCAGCAGCTTGGCCAAGGTAAACACTGAAGCTTTCTTT. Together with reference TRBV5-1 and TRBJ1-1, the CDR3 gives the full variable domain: KAGVTQTPRYLIKTRGQQVTLSCSPISGHRSVSWYQQTPGQGLQFLFEYFSETQRNKGNFPGRFSGRQFSNSRSEMNVSTLELGDSALYLCASSLAKVNTEAFFGQGTRLTVV.

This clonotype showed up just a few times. The CDR3 region has the DNA TGTGCCAGCAGCACGAGACAGGGGGCTATCTACAATGAGCAGTTCTTC. It yields the protein CASSTRQGAIYNEQFF. The chain carries TRBV7-9 and TRBJ2-1, with 10 bases identical to TRBD1. Per germline, CDR1 SEHNR and CDR2 FQNEAQ (reference sequence). This CDR3 is built from 16 residues. V lost 5 bases to trimming and J lost 3 bases; unmatched junction nucleotides: 7. The full variable domain, its missing parts supplied by reference TRBV7-9 and TRBJ2-1, is DTGVSQNPRHKITKRGQNVTFRCDPISEHNRLYWYRQTLGQGPEFLTYFQNEAQLEKSRLLSDRFSAERPKGSFSTLEIQRTEQGDSAMYLCASSTRQGAIYNEQFFGPGTRLTVL.

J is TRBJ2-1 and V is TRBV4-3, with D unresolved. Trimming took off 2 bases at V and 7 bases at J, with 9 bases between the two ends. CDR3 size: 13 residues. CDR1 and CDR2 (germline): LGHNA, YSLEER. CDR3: CASSQSGPNEQFF. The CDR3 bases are TGCGCCAGCAGCCAATCAGGCCCTAATGAGCAGTTCTTC.

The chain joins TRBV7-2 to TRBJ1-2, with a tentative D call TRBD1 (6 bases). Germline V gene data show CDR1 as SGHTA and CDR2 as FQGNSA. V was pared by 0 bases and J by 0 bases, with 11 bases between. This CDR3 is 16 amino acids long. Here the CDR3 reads CASSLAPTGSNYGYTF. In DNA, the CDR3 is TGTGCCAGCAGCTTAGCGCCTACAGGGTCTAACTATGGCTACACCTTC.

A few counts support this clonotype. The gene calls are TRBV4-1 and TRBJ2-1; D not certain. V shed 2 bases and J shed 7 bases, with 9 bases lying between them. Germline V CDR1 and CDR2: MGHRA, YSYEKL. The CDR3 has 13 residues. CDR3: CASSQLRVNEQFF. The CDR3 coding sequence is TGCGCCAGCAGCCAACTACGAGTAAATGAGCAGTTCTTC.

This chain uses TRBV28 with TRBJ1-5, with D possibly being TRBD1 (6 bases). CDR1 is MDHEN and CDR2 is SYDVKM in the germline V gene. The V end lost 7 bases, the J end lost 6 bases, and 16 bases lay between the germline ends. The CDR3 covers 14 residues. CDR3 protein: CASTLTQGTQPQHF. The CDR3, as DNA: TGTGCCAGCACCCTGACCCAGGGGACTCAGCCCCAGCATTTT.

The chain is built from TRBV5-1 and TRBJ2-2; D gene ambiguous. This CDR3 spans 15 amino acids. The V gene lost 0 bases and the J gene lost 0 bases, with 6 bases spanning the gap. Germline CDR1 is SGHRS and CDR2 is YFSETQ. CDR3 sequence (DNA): TGCGCCAGCAGCTTGGCCTATGCGAACACCGGGGAGCTGTTTTTT. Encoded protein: CASSLAYANTGELFF.

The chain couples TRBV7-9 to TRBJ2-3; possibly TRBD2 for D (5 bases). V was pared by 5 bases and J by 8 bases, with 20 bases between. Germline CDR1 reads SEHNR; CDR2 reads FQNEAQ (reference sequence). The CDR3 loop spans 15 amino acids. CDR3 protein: CASSPPTTIKGTQYF. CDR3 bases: TGTGCCAGCAGCCCCCCGACTACTATAAAGGGTACGCAGTATTTT.

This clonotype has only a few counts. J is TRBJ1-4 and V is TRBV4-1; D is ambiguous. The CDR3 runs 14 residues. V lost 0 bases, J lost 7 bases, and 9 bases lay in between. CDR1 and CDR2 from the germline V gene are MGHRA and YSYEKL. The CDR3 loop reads CASSQDAGSEKLFF. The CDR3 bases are TGCGCCAGCAGCCAAGATGCCGGGAGTGAAAAACTGTTTTTT.

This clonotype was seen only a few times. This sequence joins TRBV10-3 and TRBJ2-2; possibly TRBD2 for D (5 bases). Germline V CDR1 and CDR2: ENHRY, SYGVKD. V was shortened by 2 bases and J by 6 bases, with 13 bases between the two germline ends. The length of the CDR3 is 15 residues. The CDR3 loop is CAISEEEGFSGELFF. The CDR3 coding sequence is TGTGCCATCAGTGAGGAAGAGGGCTTTTCCGGGGAGCTGTTTTTT.

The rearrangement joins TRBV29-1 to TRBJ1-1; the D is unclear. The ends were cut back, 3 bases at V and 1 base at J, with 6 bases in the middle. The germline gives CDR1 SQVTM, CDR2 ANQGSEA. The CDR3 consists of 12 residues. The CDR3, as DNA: TGCAGCGTTGAGATAGAGAACACTGAAGCTTTCTTT. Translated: CSVEIENTEAFF.

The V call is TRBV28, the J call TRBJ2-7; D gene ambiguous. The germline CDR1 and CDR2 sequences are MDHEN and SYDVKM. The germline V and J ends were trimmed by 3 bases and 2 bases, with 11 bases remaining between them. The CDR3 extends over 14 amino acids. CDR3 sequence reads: CASSLVTWTYEQYF. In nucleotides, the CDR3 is TGTGCCAGCAGTTTGGTGACATGGACCTACGAGCAGTACTTC.

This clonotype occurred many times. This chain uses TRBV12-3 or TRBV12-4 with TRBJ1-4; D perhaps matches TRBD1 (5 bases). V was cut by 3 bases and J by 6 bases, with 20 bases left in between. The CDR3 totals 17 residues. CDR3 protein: CASSLGQGSRGDEKLFF. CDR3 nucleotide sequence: TGTGCCAGCAGTTTGGGGCAGGGAAGTCGAGGGGATGAAAAACTGTTTTTT.

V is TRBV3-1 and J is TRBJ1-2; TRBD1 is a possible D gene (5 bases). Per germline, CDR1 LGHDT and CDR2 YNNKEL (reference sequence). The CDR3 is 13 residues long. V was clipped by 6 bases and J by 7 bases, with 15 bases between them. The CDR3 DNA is TGTGCCAGCAGGCCAACAGGTCTGGGTGGCTACACCTTC. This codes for CASRPTGLGGYTF.

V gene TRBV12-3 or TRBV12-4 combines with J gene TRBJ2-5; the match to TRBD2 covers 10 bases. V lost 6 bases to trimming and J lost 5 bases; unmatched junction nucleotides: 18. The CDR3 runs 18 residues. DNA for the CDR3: TGTGCCAGCAGCCAAGCGGGGCTAGCGGGAGCCTTTTATGAGACCCAGTACTTC. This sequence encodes CASSQAGLAGAFYETQYF.

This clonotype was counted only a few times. The CDR3 spells CSAGGAIYEKLFF. The CDR3 coding sequence is TGCAGTGCAGGGGGGGCGATCTATGAAAAACTGTTTTTT. This chain connects TRBV20-1 to TRBJ1-4, with D possibly being TRBD1 (6 bases). Germline assignment: CDR1 DFQATT and CDR2 SNEGSKA (reference sequence). Trimming took off 6 bases at V and 6 bases at J, with 14 bases between the two ends. The CDR3 has 13 amino acids.

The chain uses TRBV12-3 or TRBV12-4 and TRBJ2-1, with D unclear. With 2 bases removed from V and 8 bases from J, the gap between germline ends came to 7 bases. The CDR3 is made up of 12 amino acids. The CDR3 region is CASSLTKYEQFF. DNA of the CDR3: TGTGCCAGCAGTTTAACCAAGTATGAGCAGTTCTTC.

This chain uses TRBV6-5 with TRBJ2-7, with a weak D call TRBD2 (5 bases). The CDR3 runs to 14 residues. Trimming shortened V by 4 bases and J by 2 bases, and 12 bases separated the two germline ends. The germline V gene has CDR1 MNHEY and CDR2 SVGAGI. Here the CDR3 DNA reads TGTGCCAGCAGTTCAGCGGACGCTCCCTACGAGCAGTACTTC. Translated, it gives CASSSADAPYEQYF.